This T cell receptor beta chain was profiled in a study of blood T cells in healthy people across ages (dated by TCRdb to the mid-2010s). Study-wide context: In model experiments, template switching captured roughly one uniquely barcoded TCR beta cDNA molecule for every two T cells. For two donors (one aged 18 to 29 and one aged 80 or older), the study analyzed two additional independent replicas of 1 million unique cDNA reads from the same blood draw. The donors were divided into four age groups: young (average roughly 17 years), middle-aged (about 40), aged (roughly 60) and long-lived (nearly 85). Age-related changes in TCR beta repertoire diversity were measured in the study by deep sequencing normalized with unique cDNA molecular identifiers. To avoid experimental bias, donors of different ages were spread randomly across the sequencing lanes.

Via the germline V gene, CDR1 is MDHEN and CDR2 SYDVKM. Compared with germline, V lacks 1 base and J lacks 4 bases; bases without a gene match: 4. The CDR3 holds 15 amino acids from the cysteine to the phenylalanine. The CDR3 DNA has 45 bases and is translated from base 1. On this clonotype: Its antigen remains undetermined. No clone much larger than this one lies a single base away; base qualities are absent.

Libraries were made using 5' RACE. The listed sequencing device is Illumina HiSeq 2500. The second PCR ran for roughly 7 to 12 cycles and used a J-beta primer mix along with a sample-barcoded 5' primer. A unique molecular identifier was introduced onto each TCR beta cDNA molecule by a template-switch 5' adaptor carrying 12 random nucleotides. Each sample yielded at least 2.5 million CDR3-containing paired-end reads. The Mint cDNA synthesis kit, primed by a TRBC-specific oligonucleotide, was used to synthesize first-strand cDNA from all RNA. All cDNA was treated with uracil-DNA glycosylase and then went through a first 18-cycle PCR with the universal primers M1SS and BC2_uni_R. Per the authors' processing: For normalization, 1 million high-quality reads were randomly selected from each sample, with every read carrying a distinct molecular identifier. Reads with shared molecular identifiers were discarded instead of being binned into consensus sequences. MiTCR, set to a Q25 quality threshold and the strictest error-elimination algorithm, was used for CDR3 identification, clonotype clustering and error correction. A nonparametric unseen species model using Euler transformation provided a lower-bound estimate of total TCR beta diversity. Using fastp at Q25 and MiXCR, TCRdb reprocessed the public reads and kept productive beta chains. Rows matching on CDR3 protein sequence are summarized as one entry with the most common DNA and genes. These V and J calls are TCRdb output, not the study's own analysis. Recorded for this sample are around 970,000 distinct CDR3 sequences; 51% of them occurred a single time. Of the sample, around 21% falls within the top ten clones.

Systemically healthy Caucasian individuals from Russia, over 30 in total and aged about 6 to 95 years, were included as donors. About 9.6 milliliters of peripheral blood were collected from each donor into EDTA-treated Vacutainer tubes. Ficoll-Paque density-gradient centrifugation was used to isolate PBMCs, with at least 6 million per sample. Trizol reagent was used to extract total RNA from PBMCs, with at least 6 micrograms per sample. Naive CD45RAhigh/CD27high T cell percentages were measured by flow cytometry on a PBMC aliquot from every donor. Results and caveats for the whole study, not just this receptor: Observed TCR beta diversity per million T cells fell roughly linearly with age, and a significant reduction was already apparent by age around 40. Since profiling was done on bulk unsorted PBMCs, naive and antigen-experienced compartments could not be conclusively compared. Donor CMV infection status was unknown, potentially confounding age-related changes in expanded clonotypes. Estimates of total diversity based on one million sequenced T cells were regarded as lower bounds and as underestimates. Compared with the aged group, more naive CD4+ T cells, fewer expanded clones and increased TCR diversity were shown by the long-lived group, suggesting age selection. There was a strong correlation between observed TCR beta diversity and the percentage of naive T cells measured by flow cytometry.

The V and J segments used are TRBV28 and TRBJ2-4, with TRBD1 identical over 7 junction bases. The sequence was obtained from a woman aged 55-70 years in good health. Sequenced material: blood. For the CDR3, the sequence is CASSLLGTAKNIQYF. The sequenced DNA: TGTGCCAGCAGTTTATTGGGGACAGCGAAAAACATTCAGTACTTC.